This TCR beta chain was profiled in a study of CD8 T cells in ankylosing spondylitis. In the case of this clonotype: The target antigen is unknown.

CDR1 is SGHRS and CDR2 is YFSETQ in the germline V gene. Trimming left V 0 bases short and J 4 bases short, with 13 bases between. The CDR3 loop spans 16 amino acids. Study observations and caveats: Within ankylosing spondylitis blood, a TCR beta motif made up of eight or nine highly homologous variants appeared to be characteristic.

Each CDR3 protein is one row after TCRdb ran MiXCR on the 5' RACE reads. The sample contains 400,000 or so distinct CDR3 sequences, 26% of which appear only once. V gene TRBV5-1 combines with J gene TRBJ2-2; D is perhaps TRBD1 or TRBD2 (5 bases each). Sequenced input: blood, either unsorted or a sorted T cell fraction (not recorded which). This TCR derives from a male donor with ankylosing spondylitis. CDR3 in amino acids: CASSLDGADLTGELFF. Here the CDR3 DNA reads TGCGCCAGCAGCTTGGACGGGGCGGATCTCACCGGGGAGCTGTTTTTT. Together with reference TRBV5-1 and TRBJ2-2, the CDR3 gives the full variable domain: KAGVTQTPRYLIKTRGQQVTLSCSPISGHRSVSWYQQTPGQGLQFLFEYFSETQRNKGNFPGRFSGRQFSNSRSEMNVSTLELGDSALYLCASSLDGADLTGELFFGEGSRLTVL.